This T cell receptor beta chain was obtained from a study of blood T cell repertoires in COVID-19 (TCRdb year 2020). Regarding the research as a whole: The collaborator samples originated in the United States, Italy and Spain and spanned the acute and convalescent phases of COVID-19. The prospective study material was composed of cDNA or gDNA derived from T cells, B-cell-depleted T cells, or PBMCs. The samples were drawn from two sources: the first 160 participants of the ongoing ImmuneRACE study, and approximately 1,300 subjects contributed by 6 global collaborators. A freely available public database, intended as a resource for researchers studying the immune response to SARS-CoV-2, is where the repertoires were released. HLA class I and class II types, where available, came from metadata supplied by the sample provider rather than from assay-based typing. A de-identified subject ID, COVID-19 status, age in years and sex were almost always included in the sample metadata. Subjects who had been exposed to COVID-19, were actively infected with it, or had recovered from it provided the deeply sampled blood TCRbeta repertoires that made up the dataset. Broader findings and caveats from the paper: The quantity of clinical and demographic metadata differed by source and by participant and was supplied without curation.

The CDR3 spans 13 residues, from the cysteine through the phenylalanine. Here the CDR3 DNA is all that survives: 39 bases in frame from base 1. CDR1 GTSNPN and CDR2 SVGIG were looked up in the germline V gene (reference sequence). The germline V end is reduced by 8 bases and the J end by 4 bases; junction bases left unmatched: 7. Each collaborating institution followed its own protocols to collect whole blood in K2EDTA tubes. For TCRbeta analysis, collaborators shipped samples as frozen whole blood, isolated PBMCs, or DNA extracted from either of those sample types. TCRbeta CDR3 regions were amplified from genomic DNA using the immunoSEQ Assay, a bias-controlled multiplex PCR. The study's own analysis went as follows. Within the assay, amplification of reference gene primers was used to estimate how many nucleated cells each sample contained. To quantify the absolute abundance of each unique TCRbeta CDR3 rearrangement, sequence reads were collapsed and filtered. For each sample, productive Simpson clonality was calculated as the square root of Simpson's diversity index over productive rearrangements. TCRdb mirrors the immuneACCESS table, restricted to in-frame sequences. Some clones are absent from its copies; in checked studies, under half trace to an unresolved V gene, and the reason for the others is unknown. V and J calls and clone size are those listed in that table; D and trimming were worked out from the DNA. This sample lists 150,000 to 200,000 clones; approximately 84% were detected once. Clones ranked in the top ten supply roughly 13% of the sample.

As concerns this clone: Its antigen is still unknown. The record has no base qualities; no much larger clone is one base away.

The TCR originated in a woman over 75 with acute or convalescent COVID-19. Sequenced: peripheral blood. The sequence is built from TRBV30 and TRBJ1-5, and 8 bases in between align with TRBD1. The CDR3 protein: CARSGGPNQPQHF. The DNA is TGTGCCCGATCAGGGGGCCCTAATCAGCCCCAGCATTTT.